The source of this T cell receptor (beta chain) is a study of PD-1 blockade in classical Hodgkin lymphoma. Study-wide results and caveats: Only CD4+ TCR diversity, not CD8+, had risen significantly by C4D1. Reports indicated that newly diagnosed patients had lower baseline TCR diversity than healthy donors did.

The CDR3 is made up of 14 amino acids. Germline V gene lookup returns CDR1 SGHTA and CDR2 FQGNSA. Indicated time point: cycle 4 day 1 (C4D1), after around six weeks of nivolumab. With no exception, relapse followed autologous stem cell transplantation in all patients, and brentuximab vedotin exposure varied. Complete response, partial response or progressive disease constituted the best response categories observed. Profiling relied on immunoSEQ multiplex PCR, and the TCRdb table lists in-frame clones only, not all of them. This table has about 64,000 clones, more than 80% appearing once. Concerning this clone itself: The target antigen is unknown. The germline gene is not matched at one end of the junction; a read error may be the cause.

Sequencing used peripheral blood mononuclear cells (PBMCs), obtained before the fourth cycle of nivolumab. This sequence was found in a human donor with classical Hodgkin lymphoma. This chain uses TRBV7-2 with TRBJ2-7, with TRBD2 matching 7 bases. CDR3 residues: CASSRGTTRSLPHF. The CDR3 nucleotides read TGTGCCAGCAGCCGCGGGACTACTCGATCGCTGCCCCACTTC.